This T cell receptor (beta chain) was identified during a study of identical twins. Study-level results: Modelling underestimated the level of out-of-frame TCR alpha sharing observed in monozygotic twins. Twin pairs' shared out-of-frame alpha sequences were enriched in low generation probability.

As for this clonotype: The antigen remains unidentified.

Template switching (which added a universal primer site) was used, and cDNA carried unique molecular identifiers. TCRdb called the 5' RACE reads again in MiXCR, with one record for every CDR3 protein. The sample shows about 530,000 distinct CDR3 sequences, roughly 15% of them seen only once. This CDR3 spans 15 amino acids. Deletions cut 1 base from V and 1 base from J, with 10 bases between. CDR1 SGHAT and CDR2 FQNNGV come from the germline V gene. These data were likewise used in another study, on yellow fever vaccine responses in identical twins. That source notes: Twins' vaccine T cell response reportedly gave the appearance of partial convergence and partial personalization.

The TCR was taken from a woman younger than 30 in good health. Material for sequencing was CD4+ T cells sorted from blood. This chain links TRBV11-2 with TRBJ2-5; the D is unclear. The CDR3 region has the DNA TGTGCCAGCAGCTTAGGTTGGGGTATCCAAGAGACCCAGTACTTC. This sequence encodes CASSLGWGIQETQYF.